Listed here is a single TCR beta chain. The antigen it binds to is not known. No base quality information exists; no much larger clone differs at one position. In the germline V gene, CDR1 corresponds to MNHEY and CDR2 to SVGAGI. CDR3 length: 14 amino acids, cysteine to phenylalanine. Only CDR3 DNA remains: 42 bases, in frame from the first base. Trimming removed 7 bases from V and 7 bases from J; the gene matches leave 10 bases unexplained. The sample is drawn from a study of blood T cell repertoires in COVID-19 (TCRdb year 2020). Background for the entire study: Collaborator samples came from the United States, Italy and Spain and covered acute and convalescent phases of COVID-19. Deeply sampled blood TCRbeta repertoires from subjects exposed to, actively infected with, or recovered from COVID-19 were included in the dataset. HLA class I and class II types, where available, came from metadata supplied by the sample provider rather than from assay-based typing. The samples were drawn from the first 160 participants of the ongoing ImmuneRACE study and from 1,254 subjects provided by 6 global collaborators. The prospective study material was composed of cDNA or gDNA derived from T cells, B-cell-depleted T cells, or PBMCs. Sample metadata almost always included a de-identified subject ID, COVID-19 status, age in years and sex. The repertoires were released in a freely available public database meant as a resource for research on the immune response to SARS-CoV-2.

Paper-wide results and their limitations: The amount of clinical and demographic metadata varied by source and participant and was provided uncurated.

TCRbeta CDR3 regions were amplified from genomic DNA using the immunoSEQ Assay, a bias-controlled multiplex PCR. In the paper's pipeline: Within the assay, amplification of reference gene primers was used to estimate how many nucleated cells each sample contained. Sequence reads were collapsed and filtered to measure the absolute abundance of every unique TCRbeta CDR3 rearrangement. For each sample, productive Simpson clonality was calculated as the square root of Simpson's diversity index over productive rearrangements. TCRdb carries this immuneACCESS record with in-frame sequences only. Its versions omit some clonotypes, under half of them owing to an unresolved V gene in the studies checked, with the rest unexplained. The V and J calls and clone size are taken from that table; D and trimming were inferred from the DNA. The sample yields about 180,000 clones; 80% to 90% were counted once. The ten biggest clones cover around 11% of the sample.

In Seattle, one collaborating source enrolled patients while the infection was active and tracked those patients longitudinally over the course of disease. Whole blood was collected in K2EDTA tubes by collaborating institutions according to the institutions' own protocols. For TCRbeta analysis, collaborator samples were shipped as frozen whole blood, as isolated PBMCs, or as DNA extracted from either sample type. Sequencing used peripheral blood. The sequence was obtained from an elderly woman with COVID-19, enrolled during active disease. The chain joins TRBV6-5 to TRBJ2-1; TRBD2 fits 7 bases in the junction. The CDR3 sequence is CASTQRRESNEQFF. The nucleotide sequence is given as TGTGCCAGCACCCAGAGGCGGGAGAGTAATGAGCAGTTCTTC.